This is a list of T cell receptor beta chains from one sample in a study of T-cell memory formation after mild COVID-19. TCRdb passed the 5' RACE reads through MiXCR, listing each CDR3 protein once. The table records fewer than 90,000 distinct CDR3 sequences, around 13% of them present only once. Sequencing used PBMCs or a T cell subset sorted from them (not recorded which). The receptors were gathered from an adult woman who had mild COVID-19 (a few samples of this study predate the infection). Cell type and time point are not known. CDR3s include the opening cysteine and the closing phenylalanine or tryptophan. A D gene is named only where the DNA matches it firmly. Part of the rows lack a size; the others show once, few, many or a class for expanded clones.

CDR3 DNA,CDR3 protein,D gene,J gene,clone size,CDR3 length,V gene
TGTGCCAGCACTGGGGAAAGAGATGAGCAGTTCTTC,CASTGERDEQFF,.,TRBJ2-1,.,12,TRBV12-3/TRBV12-4
TGTGCCAGTAGCGGACCGAATAATTCACCCCTCCACTTT,CASSGPNNSPLHF,.,TRBJ1-6,.,13,TRBV19
TGTGCCACCCACCCTTCGACTAGCGGGGGTAACAATGAGCAGTTCTTC,CATHPSTSGGNNEQFF,TRBD2,TRBJ2-1,.,16,TRBV3-1
TGCGCCAGCAGCCAAGATGAATGGGGGCGCGGATATGGCTACACCTTC,CASSQDEWGRGYGYTF,.,TRBJ1-2,.,16,TRBV4-3
TGTGCCAGCAGTTTCTACGATGGCACTGAAGCTTTCTTT,CASSFYDGTEAFF,.,TRBJ1-1,.,13,TRBV6-5
TGTGCCAGCAGTCGACAGGGGGCCTCCAACGAGCAGTACTTC,CASSRQGASNEQYF,TRBD1,TRBJ2-7,few,14,TRBV6-5
TGTGCCTGGAGTCTAACGAACACTGAAGCTTTCTTT,CAWSLTNTEAFF,.,TRBJ1-1,few,12,TRBV30
TGTGCCAGCAGTTACGCCCCGGGACAGGGTAAGGATGAGCAGTTCTTC,CASSYAPGQGKDEQFF,TRBD1,TRBJ2-1,.,16,TRBV6-5
TGCGCCAGCAAGTTTGGGGACAGCCTCGGGGACGAGCAGTACTTC,CASKFGDSLGDEQYF,TRBD1,TRBJ2-7,few,15,TRBV5-1
TGTGCCAGCAGCTTAGCGACCCCGATCACGGCCTCCGAGACCCAGTACTTC,CASSLATPITASETQYF,.,TRBJ2-5,.,17,TRBV7-6
TGTGCCAGCAGCCCACGGGACAGGGGCCACACCGGGGAGCTGTTTTTT,CASSPRDRGHTGELFF,TRBD1,TRBJ2-2,.,16,TRBV7-9
TGCAGTGCCCCACGGACTAGCGGGATTCTCTACGAGCAGTACTTC,CSAPRTSGILYEQYF,TRBD2,TRBJ2-7,.,15,TRBV20-1
TGTGCCAGTAGTATAGTCTGGGCCGACGAGCAGTACTTC,CASSIVWADEQYF,.,TRBJ2-7,.,13,TRBV19
TGTGCCAGCATTGGGGGGAGCGAGCAGTACTTC,CASIGGSEQYF,.,TRBJ2-7,.,11,TRBV7-8
TGTGCCAGCAGCCCAGGACTGGGGTTTGGGGAGCAGTACTTC,CASSPGLGFGEQYF,.,TRBJ2-7,.,14,TRBV11-2
TGTGCCAGCAGCTTAGGGAACTCCGGGGGCTACGAGCAGTACTTC,CASSLGNSGGYEQYF,.,TRBJ2-7,.,15,TRBV7-2
.,CASSFLAGGDEQFF,.,TRBJ2-1,.,14,TRBV27
TGCAGTGCTAGAGATCTAGGTAGCGGAACAGATACGCAGTATTTT,CSARDLGSGTDTQYF,.,TRBJ2-3,.,15,TRBV20-1
TGTGCCAGCAGCCACCCTCTAGCGGGAGGCTACAATGAGCAGTTCTTC,CASSHPLAGGYNEQFF,TRBD2,TRBJ2-1,.,16,TRBV7-9
TGCGCCAGCAGATCCGGGCCTCTCACAGCCACTGAAGCTTTCTTT,CASRSGPLTATEAFF,.,TRBJ1-1,.,15,TRBV5-1
TGTGCCAGCAGTTACGGGCCGTTGACGGCAGATACGCAGTATTTT,CASSYGPLTADTQYF,.,TRBJ2-3,.,15,TRBV6-5
TGTGCCAGCAGCTTGGGTGGTACAGGGGAATTCTTC,CASSLGGTGEFF,TRBD1,TRBJ2-1,.,12,TRBV7-2
TGTGCCAGCAGCGTAGCTACGTACGGCGGCGAGCAGTACTTC,CASSVATYGGEQYF,.,TRBJ2-7,few,14,TRBV9
TGTGCCACCAGTGATCGTTTCCGGGACCCCTACGAGCAGTACTTC,CATSDRFRDPYEQYF,.,TRBJ2-7,.,15,TRBV24-1
TGTGCCAGCAGCTTAGCGTACCTAGTAGGGGGACCTTCGGTCAATGAGCAGTTCTTC,CASSLAYLVGGPSVNEQFF,.,TRBJ2-1,.,19,TRBV7-8
TGTGCCAGCAGCTTAGGTACAGGTTTTTACAATGAGCAGTTCTTC,CASSLGTGFYNEQFF,.,TRBJ2-1,.,15,TRBV7-3
TGTGCCAGCAGCGTACATACGGGGGAGCTGTTTTTT,CASSVHTGELFF,.,TRBJ2-2,few,12,TRBV9
TGTGCCTGGAGTCTGGACGGATTGAACACTGAAGCTTTCTTT,CAWSLDGLNTEAFF,.,TRBJ1-1,.,14,TRBV30
TGCGCCAGCAGCCAAGCTCCGAGCGGCGCCTACGAGCAGTACTTC,CASSQAPSGAYEQYF,.,TRBJ2-7,few,15,TRBV4-1
TGTGCCAGCACCCGGGGTAGCGAGCAGTACTTC,CASTRGSEQYF,.,TRBJ2-7,.,11,TRBV5-6